Sequencing of this TCR beta chain was carried out in a study of CD8+ T cells in alopecia areata. The treatment: oral pan-JAK inhibitor, 5-10 mg twice daily. The CDR3 runs to 12 residues. Germline V lookup: CDR1 LNHDA, CDR2 SQIVND (reference sequence). Trimming took off 7 bases at V and 2 bases at J, with 6 bases between the two ends. Extracted RNA was reverse transcribed into cDNA, the sequencing template. Clones were sequenced by immunoSEQ multiplex PCR, and TCRdb holds only the in-frame ones, with some missing. The sample lists around 190,000 clones; around 64% were seen once. The sample here was CD4+ T cells sorted from blood, taken between weeks 47 and 50, from a patient treated with tofacitinib. The receptor was isolated from a human donor with alopecia areata. The chain has TRBV19 and TRBJ1-5; D remains unclear. The CDR3: CASNGGNQPQHF. In DNA, the CDR3 is TGTGCCAGTAACGGCGGCAATCAGCCCCAGCATTTT.